This T cell receptor beta chain emerged from a study of beta chain features in type 1 diabetes. Study-wide results and limits: Among all four CD4+ subsets, Type 1 diabetes patients had TCRB CDR3s that were moderately but significantly shorter.

What was sequenced were expressed TCRB transcripts, since all of the isolated RNA had been reverse transcribed. Sequenced by immunoSEQ multiplex PCR; TCRdb stores in-frame clones only, minus some. The sample has a few hundred thousand clones, roughly an eighth seen once; the top ten hold around 0.01%. The junction had 5 bases not matched to a gene; V was cut back by 5 bases and J by 4 bases. The CDR3 is made up of 15 amino acids. Germline values: CDR1 MNHNS, CDR2 SASEGT. For this clone: What it binds is not known.

The receptor was derived from a woman aged 18 to 35 with type 1 diabetes. The source material was naive CD4+ T cells from blood. The chain couples TRBV6-1 to TRBJ1-5, with 10 bases matching TRBD1. CDR3 protein: CASSNGQGVNQPQHF. The CDR3 DNA is TGTGCCAGCAGTAACGGACAGGGGGTAAATCAGCCCCAGCATTTT.